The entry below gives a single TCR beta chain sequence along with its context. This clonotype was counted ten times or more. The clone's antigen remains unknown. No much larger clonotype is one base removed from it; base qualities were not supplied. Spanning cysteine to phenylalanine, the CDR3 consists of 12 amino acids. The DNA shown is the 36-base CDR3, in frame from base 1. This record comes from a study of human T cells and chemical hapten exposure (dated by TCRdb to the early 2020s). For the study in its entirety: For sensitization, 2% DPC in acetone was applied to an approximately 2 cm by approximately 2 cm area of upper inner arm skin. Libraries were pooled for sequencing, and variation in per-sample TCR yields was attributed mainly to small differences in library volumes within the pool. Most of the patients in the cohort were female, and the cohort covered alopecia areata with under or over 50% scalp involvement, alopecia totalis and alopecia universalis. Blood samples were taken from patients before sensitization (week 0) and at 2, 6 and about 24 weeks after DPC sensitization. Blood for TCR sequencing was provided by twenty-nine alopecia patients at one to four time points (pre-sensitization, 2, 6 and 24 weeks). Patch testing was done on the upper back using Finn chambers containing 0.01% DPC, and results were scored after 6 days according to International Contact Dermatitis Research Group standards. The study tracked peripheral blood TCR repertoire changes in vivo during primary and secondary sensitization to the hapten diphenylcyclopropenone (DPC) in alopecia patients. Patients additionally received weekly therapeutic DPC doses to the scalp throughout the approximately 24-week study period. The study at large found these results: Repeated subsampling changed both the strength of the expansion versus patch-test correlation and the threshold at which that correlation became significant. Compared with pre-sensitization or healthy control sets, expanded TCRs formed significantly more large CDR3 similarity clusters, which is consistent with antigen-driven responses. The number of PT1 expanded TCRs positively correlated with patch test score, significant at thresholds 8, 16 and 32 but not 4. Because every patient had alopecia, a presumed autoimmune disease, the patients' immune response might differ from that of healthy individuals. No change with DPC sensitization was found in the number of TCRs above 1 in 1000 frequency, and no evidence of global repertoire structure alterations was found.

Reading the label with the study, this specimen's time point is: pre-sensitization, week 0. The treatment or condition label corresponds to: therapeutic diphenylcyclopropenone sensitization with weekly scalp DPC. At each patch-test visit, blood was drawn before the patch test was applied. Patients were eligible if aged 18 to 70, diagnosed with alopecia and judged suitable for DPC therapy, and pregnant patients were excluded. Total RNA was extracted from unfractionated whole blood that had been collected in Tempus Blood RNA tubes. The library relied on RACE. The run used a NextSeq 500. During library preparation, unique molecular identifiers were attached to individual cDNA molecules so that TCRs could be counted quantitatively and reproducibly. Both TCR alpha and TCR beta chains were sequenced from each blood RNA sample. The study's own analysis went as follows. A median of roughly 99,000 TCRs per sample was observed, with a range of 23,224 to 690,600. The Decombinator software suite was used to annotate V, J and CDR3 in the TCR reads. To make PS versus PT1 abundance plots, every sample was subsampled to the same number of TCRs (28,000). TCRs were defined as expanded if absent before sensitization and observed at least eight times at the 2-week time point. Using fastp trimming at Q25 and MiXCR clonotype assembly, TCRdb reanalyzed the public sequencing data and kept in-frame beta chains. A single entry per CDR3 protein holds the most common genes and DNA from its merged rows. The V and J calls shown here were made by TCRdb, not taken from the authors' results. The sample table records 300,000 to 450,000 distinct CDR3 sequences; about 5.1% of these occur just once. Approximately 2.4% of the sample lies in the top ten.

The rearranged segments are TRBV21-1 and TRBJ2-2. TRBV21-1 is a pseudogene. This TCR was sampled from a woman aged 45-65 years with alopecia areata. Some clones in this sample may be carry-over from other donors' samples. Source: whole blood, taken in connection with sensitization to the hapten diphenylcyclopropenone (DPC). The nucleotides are TGTGCCAGCAGCAGAAGGGCCGGGGAGCTGTTTTTT. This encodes CASSRRAGELFF.